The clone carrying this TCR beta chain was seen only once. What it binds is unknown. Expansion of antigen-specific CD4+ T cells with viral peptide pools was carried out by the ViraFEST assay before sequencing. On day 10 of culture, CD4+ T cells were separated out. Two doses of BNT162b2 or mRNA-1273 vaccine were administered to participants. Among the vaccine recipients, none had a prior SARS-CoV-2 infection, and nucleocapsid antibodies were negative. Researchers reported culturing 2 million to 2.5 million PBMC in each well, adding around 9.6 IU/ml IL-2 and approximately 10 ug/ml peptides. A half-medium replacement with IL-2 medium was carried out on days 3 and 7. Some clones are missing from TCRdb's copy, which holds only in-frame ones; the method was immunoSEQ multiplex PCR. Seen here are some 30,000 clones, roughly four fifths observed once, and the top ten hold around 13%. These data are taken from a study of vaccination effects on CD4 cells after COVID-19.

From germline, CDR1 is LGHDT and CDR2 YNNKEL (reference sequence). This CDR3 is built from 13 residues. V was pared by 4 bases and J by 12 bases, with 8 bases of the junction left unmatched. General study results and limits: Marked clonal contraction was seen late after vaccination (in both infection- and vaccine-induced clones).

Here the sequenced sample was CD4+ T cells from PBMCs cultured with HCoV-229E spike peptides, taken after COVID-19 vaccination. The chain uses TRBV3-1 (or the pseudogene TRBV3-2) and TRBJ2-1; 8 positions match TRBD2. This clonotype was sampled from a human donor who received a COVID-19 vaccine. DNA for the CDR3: TGTGCCAGCAGCCTAGCGGGGCTGGTGGGGCAGTTCTTC. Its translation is CASSLAGLVGQFF.